This T cell receptor (beta chain) is from a study of T cell responses to AZD1222 COVID-19 vaccine. Study details: Second doses were pooled across both intervals (about 4 or about 12 weeks). Whole-study findings and limits: Baseline seropositives among AZD1222 recipients totaled only 6 or 7. Donors were largely white British and mainly female; clonal diversity was possibly underestimated.

Trimming took 9 bases from V and 0 from J, leaving 12 bases between them. Germline assignment: CDR1 SNHLY and CDR2 FYNNEI. The CDR3 extends over 14 amino acids. Only in-frame clones appear in the TCRdb table, and some are missing; sequencing was by immunoSEQ multiplex PCR. The data hold about 120,000 clones, with around 89% observed a single time. As to this clone: Its antigen is unidentified.

This rearrangement joins TRBV2 to TRBJ1-3; D gene ambiguous. This TCR was recovered from an adult in good health. The input for sequencing was peripheral blood, taken on day 0 of AZD1222 vaccination. The CDR3 bases are TGTGCCAGTTCGCACGGAATCTCTGGAAACACCATATATTTT. Its protein is CASSHGISGNTIYF.